This TCR beta chain was captured by sequencing in a study of lung T cells in sarcoidosis with Löfgren's syndrome. The germline gives CDR1 SGHDT, CDR2 YYEEEE. CDR3 length equals 16 residues. V was pared by 0 bases and J by 3 bases, with 6 bases of the junction left unmatched. Each CDR3 protein gets one entry after TCRdb re-called the reads with MiXCR. This table holds 3,000 to 4,000 distinct CDR3 sequences, approximately 20% found once. This clonotype was counted ten times or more. This TCR derives from a human donor with sarcoidosis (Löfgren's syndrome or another form), or a control subject (not recorded which). This sequence joins TRBV5-6 and TRBJ2-3; 8 nucleotides agree with TRBD1. Sequencing was carried out using CD4+ T cells from bronchoalveolar lavage. CDR3 nucleotide sequence: TGTGCCAGCAGCTTGGGTGGGGACAGGATAACAGATACGCAGTATTTT. Protein: CASSLGGDRITDTQYF.